This is a list of T cell receptor beta chains from one sample in a study of cytomegalovirus exposure and HLA in healthy donors. This table comes from immunoSEQ multiplex PCR, and its TCRdb copy is limited to in-frame clones, with some not included. The data contain 110,000 to 150,000 clones, 75% to 80% of them singletons. The sequenced sample consisted of PBMCs. Every receptor here comes from a female donor in good health and CMV-seronegative. CDR3s include the opening cysteine and the closing phenylalanine or tryptophan. The D gene is left open where the match is weak. Not every row has a clone size; where given, it reads once, few, many or a size class.

CASSLWGGESTEAFF,TGTGCCAGCAGTTTATGGGGTGGGGAGAGTACTGAAGCTTTCTTT,NA,TRBV27,few,TRBJ1-1
CASSEQGPTGELFF,TGTGCCAGCAGCGAACAGGGGCCGACCGGGGAGCTGTTTTTT,TRBD1,TRBV2,NA,TRBJ2-2
CAWSGYRPYEQYF,TGTGCCTGGAGTGGATACAGACCCTACGAGCAGTACTTC,NA,TRBV30,NA,TRBJ2-7
CASSYSGQEQYEQYF,TGTGCCAGCAGTTACTCCGGACAGGAACAATACGAGCAGTACTTC,TRBD1,TRBV6-6,NA,TRBJ2-7
CASSPGTSGLSYEQYF,TGCGCCAGCAGCCCCGGGACTAGCGGTCTCTCCTACGAGCAGTACTTC,TRBD2,TRBV5-1,NA,TRBJ2-7
CASRTGGRETQYF,TGTGCCAGCAGGACAGGGGGCAGGGAGACCCAGTACTTC,TRBD1,TRBV5-8,NA,TRBJ2-5
CASSWTSGSSGELFF,TGTGCCAGCAGCTGGACTAGCGGGAGTTCCGGGGAGCTGTTTTTT,TRBD2,TRBV7-9,NA,TRBJ2-2
CASSYSGAPFLEQYF,TGTGCCAGCAGTTACTCGGGGGCCCCGTTTTTGGAACAGTACTTC,NA,TRBV6-6,NA,TRBJ2-7
CASSSWDRGGYTF,TGTGCCAGCAGCTCGTGGGACAGGGGCGGCTACACCTTC,TRBD1,TRBV5-4,NA,TRBJ1-2
CASSGGDYDEQYF,TGTGCCAGCAGCGGGGGTGACTACGACGAGCAGTACTTC,NA,TRBV9,NA,TRBJ2-7
CASSLRQVDGYTF,TGTGCCAGCAGTTTAAGACAGGTCGATGGCTACACCTTC,NA,TRBV27,NA,TRBJ1-2
CASSPVGASNQPQHF,TGTGCCAGCAGCCCCGTTGGGGCGAGCAATCAGCCCCAGCATTTT,NA,TRBV27,NA,TRBJ1-5
CAGSAKRGQPYNEQFF,TGTGCCGGCAGCGCGAAGAGGGGACAACCCTACAATGAGCAGTTCTTC,NA,TRBV7-6,once,TRBJ2-1
CASSPQGTPLYGYTF,TGTGCCAGCAGCCCGCAGGGGACCCCGCTCTATGGCTACACCTTC,NA,TRBV7-3,NA,TRBJ1-2
CASDRAPGGTEAFF,TGTGCCTCGGACAGGGCACCGGGGGGCACTGAAGCTTTCTTT,TRBD1,TRBV30,NA,TRBJ1-1
CASSIGTGRGNTIYF,TGTGCCAGCAGCATCGGGACAGGACGGGGAAACACCATATATTTT,TRBD1,TRBV11-3,NA,TRBJ1-3
CASSLVSPTVHNSPLHF,TGCGCCAGCAGCTTGGTTTCCCCGACAGTGCATAATTCACCCCTCCACTTT,NA,TRBV5-1,NA,TRBJ1-6
CASRQSGTSGRYEQYF,TGTGCCAGCAGACAGTCTGGGACTAGCGGGAGGTACGAGCAGTACTTC,TRBD2,TRBV2,NA,TRBJ2-7
CASSLGQNSYEQYF,TGTGCCAGCAGCTTGGGACAGAACAGCTACGAGCAGTACTTC,NA,TRBV5-6,once,TRBJ2-7
CASSPPTGGSHEQYF,TGTGCCAGCAGCCCTCCTACAGGGGGGTCCCACGAGCAGTACTTC,TRBD1,TRBV11-1,NA,TRBJ2-7
CASSVATSGLIADTQYF,TGTGCCAGCAGCGTAGCTACTAGCGGGTTAATAGCAGATACGCAGTATTTT,TRBD2,TRBV9,few,TRBJ2-3
CASRWMERGADTDTQYF,TGTGCCAGCAGATGGATGGAGCGGGGGGCCGACACAGATACGCAGTATTTT,TRBD2,TRBV27,NA,TRBJ2-3